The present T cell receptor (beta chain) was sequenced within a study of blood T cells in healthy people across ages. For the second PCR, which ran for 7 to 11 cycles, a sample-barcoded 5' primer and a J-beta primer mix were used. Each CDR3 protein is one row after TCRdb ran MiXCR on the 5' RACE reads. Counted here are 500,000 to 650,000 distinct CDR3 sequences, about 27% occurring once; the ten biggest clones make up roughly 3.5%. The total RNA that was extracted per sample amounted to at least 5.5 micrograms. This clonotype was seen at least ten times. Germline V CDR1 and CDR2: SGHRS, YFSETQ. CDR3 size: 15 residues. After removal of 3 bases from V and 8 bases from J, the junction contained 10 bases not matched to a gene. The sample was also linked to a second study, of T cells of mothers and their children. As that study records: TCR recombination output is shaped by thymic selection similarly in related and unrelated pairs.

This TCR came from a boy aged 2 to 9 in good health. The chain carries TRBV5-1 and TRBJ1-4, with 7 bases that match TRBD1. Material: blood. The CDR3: CASSSETGKDEKLFF. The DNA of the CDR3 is TGCGCCAGCAGCTCAGAGACAGGGAAGGACGAAAAACTGTTTTTT.